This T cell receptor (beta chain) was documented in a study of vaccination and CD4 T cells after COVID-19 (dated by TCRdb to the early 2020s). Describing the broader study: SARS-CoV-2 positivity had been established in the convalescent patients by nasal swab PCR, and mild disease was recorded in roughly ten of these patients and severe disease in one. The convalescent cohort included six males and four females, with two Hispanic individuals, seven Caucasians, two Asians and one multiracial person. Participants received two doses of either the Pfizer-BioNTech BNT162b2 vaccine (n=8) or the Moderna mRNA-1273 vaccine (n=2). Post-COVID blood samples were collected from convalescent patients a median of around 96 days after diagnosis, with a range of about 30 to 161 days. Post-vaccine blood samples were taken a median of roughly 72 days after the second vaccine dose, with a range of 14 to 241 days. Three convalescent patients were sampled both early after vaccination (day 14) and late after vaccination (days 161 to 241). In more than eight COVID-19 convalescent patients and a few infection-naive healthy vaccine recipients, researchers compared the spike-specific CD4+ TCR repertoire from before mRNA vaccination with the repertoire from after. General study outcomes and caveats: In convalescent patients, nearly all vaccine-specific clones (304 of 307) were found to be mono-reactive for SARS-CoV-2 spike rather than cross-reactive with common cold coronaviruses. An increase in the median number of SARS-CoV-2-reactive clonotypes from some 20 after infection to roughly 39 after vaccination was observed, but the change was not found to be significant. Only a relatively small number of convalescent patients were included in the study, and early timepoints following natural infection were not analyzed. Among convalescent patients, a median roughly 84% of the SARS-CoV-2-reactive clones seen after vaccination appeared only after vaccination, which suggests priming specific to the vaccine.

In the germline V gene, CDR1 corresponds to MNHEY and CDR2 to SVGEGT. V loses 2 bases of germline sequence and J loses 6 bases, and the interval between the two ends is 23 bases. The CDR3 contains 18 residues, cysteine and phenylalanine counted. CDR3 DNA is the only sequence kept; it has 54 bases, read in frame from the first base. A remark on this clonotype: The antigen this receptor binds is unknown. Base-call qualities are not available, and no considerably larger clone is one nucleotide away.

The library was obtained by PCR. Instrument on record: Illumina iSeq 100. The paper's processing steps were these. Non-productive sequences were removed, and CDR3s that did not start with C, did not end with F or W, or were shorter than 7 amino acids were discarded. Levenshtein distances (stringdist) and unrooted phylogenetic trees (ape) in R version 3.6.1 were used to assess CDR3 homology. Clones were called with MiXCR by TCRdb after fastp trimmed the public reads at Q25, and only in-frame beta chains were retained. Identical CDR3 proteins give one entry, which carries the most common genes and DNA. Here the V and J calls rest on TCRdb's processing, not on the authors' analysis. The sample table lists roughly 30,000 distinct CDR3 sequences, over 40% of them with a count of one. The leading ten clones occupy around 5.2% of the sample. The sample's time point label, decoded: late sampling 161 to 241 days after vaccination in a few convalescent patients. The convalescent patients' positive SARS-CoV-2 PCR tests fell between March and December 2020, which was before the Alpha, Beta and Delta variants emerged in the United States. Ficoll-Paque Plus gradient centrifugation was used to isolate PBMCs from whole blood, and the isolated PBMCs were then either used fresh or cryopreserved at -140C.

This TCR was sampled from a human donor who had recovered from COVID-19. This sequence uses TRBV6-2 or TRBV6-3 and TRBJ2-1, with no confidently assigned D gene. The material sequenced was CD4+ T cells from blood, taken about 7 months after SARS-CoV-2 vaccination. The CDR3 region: CASSYLTGQGSLINEQFF. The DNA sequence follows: TGTGCCAGCAGTTACCTGACCGGCCAAGGATCCCTCATCAATGAGCAGTTCTTC.